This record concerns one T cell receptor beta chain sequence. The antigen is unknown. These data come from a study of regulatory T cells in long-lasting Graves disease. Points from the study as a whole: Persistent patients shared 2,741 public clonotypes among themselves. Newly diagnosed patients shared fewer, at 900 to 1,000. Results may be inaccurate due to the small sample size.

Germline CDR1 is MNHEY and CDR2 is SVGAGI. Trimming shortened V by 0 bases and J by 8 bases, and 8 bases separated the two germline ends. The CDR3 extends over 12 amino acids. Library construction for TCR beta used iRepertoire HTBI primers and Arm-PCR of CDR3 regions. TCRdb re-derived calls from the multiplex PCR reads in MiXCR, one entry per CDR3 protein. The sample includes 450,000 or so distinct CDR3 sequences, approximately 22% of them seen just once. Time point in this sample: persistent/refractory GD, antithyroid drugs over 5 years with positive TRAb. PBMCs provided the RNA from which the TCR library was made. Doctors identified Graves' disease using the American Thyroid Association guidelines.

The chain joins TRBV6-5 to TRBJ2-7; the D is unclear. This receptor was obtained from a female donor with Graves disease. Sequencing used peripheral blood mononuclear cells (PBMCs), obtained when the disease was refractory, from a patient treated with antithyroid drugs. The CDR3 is CASSYSDVKQYF. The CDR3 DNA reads TGTGCCAGCAGTTACTCGGACGTAAAGCAGTACTTC.